This TCR beta chain was captured in a study of blood T cell repertoires in COVID-19. Background on the study: The study drew acute and convalescent COVID-19 samples from the United States, Italy and Spain. The analysed material was cDNA or gDNA that came from T cells, B-cell-depleted T cells, or PBMCs.

In germline, CDR1 is SGDLS, CDR2 YYNGEE. The germline V and J ends were trimmed by 4 bases and 5 bases, with 18 bases remaining between them. The CDR3 consists of 15 residues. Under the authors' procedure: Counts of nucleated cells, estimated from reference gene primer amplification, were obtained. Using immunoSEQ multiplex PCR, the repertoire was profiled, and TCRdb retains in-frame clones only, with some absent. V and J calls and clone size are given by that table; D and trimming were obtained from the DNA. The sample records roughly 130,000 clones, approximately 80% being singletons. The genes are TRBV9 and TRBJ2-5; D might be TRBD1 (7 bases). Sequencing was performed on peripheral blood. The clonotype was recovered from a man between 65 and 85 years old with acute or convalescent COVID-19. CDR3 residues: CASSSEGAPRETQYF. CDR3 nucleotide sequence: TGTGCCAGCAGCTCGGAGGGGGCGCCCCGGGAGACCCAGTACTTC.